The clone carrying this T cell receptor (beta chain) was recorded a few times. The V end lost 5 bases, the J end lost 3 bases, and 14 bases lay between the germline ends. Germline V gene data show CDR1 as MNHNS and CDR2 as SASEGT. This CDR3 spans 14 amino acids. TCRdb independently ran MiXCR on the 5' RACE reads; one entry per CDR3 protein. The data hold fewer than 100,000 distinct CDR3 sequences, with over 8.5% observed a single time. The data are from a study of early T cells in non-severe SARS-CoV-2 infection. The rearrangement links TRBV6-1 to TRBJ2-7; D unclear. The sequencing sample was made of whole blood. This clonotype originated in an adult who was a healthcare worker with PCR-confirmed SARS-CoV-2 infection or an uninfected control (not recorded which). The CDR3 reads CASSFKGRIYEQYF. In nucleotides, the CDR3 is TGTGCCAGCAGTTTCAAGGGTAGAATCTACGAGCAGTACTTC.